This T cell receptor beta chain is drawn from a study of T cell responses to AZD1222 COVID-19 vaccine. As for the study in general: Pooled samples include second doses given at about 4 or 12 weeks. General study results and limits: Repertoires were sampled only after the peak T cell response. Spike regions recognized by vaccine-associated CD4 TCRs spanned the protein, led by 160-218 and 743-854.

To note about this clone: Its antigen remains unknown.

Assay used: immunoSEQ multiplex PCR; TCRdb lists only in-frame clones, some missing. Altogether 120,000 to 150,000 clones are present, roughly nine tenths being singletons, with the ten largest covering more than 1.2%. The CDR3 extends over 15 amino acids. V trimming: 6 bases; J trimming: 9 bases; junction bases outside the gene matches: 12. The germline gives CDR1 MNHEY, CDR2 SVGAGI. The material sequenced was peripheral blood, taken on day 0 of AZD1222 vaccination. The chain employs TRBV6-5 and TRBJ1-4, with 8 bases that match TRBD1. This TCR was sampled from an adult in good health. The CDR3 region is CASRQDRGPGQKLFF. As DNA, the CDR3 is TGTGCCAGCAGACAAGACAGGGGCCCCGGGCAAAAACTGTTTTTT.